The present TCR beta chain was sequenced within a study of spatial heterogeneity in lung cancer. Whole-study context: Consistent detection of more beta-chain than alpha-chain sequences was observed. Overall study findings and caveats: For expanded intratumoral alpha and beta TCRs, counts tracked tumor mutation counts. Ubiquitous and regional expanded TCR counts correlated with ubiquitous and regional nonsynonymous mutations, respectively.

In this sample, this clonotype turned up many times. Its target is unknown. V dropped 3 bases and J dropped 5 bases, with 10 bases sitting between them. Germline lookup yields CDR1 LNHDA and CDR2 SQIVND (reference sequence). The CDR3 sequence is 13 residues long. TCRdb passed the 5' RACE reads through MiXCR, listing each CDR3 protein once. The table has some 100,000 distinct CDR3 sequences, about 4.6% seen once. Time point meaning: sample taken at primary tumor resection. The receptor was isolated from a male donor with early-stage non-small cell lung cancer. The chain links TRBV19 to TRBJ2-5, with D tentatively TRBD2 (6 bases). This specimen consisted of lung tumor tissue, obtained at surgery. In DNA, the CDR3 is TGTGCCAGTAGTATTGACCGGGGGGAGACCCAGTACTTC. It specifies CASSIDRGETQYF.